This TCR beta chain was captured in a study of T cells in Graves' hyperthyroidism and ophthalmopathy. Background on the study: Sampling of peripheral blood happened at initial diagnosis, prior to any treatment. Study observations and caveats: Blood samples included most of the expanded thyroid clonotypes exceeding 0.001.

V dropped 4 bases and J dropped 3 bases, with 18 bases sitting between them. The CDR3 has 17 residues. Germline-derived CDR1 and CDR2 are MGHRA and YSYEKL. The investigators amplified TCR beta CDR3 regions from RNA transcripts. HTBI primers drove first-round RT-PCR of the TCR CDR3. TCRdb fed the multiplex PCR reads into MiXCR, producing one record per CDR3 protein. This sample carries around 350,000 distinct CDR3 sequences, 17% of them seen once, and the ten largest clones take around a third. Orbital computed tomography, thyroid ultrasound, serum thyroxine and TRAb, and clinical symptoms together informed the diagnoses. This clonotype has just a few counts. Its matching antigen is unknown.

This receptor was taken from a woman aged 25 to 39 with Graves' hyperthyroidism that later progressed to Graves' ophthalmopathy. The specimen sequenced was blood. The rearrangement links TRBV4-1 to TRBJ2-2; tentative D call: TRBD2 (7 bases). The CDR3 bases are TGCGCCAGCAGCCCAATAGGGGGGGTTTCTGACACCGGGGAGCTGTTTTTT. Amino acids: CASSPIGGVSDTGELFF.